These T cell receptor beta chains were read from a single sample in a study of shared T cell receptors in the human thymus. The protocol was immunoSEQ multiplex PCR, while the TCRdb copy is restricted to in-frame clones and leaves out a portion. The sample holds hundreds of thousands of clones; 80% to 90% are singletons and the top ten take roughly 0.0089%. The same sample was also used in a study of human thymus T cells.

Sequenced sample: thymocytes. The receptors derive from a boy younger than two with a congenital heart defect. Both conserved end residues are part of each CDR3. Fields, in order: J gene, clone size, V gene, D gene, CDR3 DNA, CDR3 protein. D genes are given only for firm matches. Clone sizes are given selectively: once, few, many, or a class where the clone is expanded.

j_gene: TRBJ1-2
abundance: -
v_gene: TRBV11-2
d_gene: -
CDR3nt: TGTGCCAGCAGCTTATTAGGTCTGGGGGCGATCGGCTACACCTTC
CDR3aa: CASSLLGLGAIGYTF

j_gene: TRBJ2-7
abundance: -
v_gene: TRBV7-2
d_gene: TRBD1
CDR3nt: TGTGCCAGCAGCGTCGACAGGGGTCACGAGCAGTACTTC
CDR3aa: CASSVDRGHEQYF

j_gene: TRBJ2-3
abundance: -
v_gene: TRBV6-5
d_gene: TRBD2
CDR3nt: TGTGCCAGCAGGGCGGGACTAGCGTCCACAGATACGCAGTATTTT
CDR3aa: CASRAGLASTDTQYF

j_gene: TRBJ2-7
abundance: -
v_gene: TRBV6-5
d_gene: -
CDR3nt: TGTGCCAGCAGAAAAGCGGGCATCTCCTACGAGCAGTACTTC
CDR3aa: CASRKAGISYEQYF

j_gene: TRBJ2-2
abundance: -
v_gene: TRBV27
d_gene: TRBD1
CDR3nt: TGTGCCAGCAGGCCAACAGGGGGCAGGAGCACCGGGGAGCTGTTTTTT
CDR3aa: CASRPTGGRSTGELFF

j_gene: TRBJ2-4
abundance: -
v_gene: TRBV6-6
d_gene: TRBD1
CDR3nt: TGTGCCAGCAGTCGCTCCCGGGACAGGAAAAACATTCAGTACTTC
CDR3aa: CASSRSRDRKNIQYF

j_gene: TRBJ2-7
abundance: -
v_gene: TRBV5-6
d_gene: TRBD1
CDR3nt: TGTGCCAGCAGCAGCAGGACAGGGGCTATCAACGAGCAGTACTTC
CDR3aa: CASSSRTGAINEQYF

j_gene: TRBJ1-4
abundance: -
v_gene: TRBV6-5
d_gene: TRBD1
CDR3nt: TGTGCCAGCAGTTACTCAGCAGGGGGCCGGGGCGAAAAACTGTTTTTT
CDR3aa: CASSYSAGGRGEKLFF

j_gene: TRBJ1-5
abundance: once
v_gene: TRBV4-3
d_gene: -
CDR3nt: TGCGCCAGCAGCCAAGACCCCCTGTGGACATACAGCAATCAGCCCCAGCATTTT
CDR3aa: CASSQDPLWTYSNQPQHF

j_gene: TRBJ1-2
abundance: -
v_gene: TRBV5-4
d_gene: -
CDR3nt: TGTGCCAGCAGCTTTAAGAGGGGGGGCCGCTGGTGCTATGGCTACACCTTC
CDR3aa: CASSFKRGGRWCYGYTF

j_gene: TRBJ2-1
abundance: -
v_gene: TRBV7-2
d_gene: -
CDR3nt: TGTGCCAGCAGCTTAGTGGTTCCGGGTTACAATGAGCAGTTCTTC
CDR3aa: CASSLVVPGYNEQFF

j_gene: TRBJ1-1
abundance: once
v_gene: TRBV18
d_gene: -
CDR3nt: TGTGCCAGCTCAGGGGGGGGGAACACTGAAGCTTTCTTT
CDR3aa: CASSGGGNTEAFF

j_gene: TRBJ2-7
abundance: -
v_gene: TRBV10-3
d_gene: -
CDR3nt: TGTGCCATCAAGAGTCCCTCCACCTCCCACGAGCAGTACTTC
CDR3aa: CAIKSPSTSHEQYF

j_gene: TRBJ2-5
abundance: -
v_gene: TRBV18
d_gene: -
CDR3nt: TGTGCCAGCTCACCACTCACAGAGCAAGAGACCCAGTACTTC
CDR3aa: CASSPLTEQETQYF

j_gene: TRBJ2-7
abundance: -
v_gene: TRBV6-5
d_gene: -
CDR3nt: TGTGCCAGCAGTGAACTCGTAGAGCAGTACTTC
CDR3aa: CASSELVEQYF

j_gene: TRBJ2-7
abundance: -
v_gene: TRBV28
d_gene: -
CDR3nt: TGTGCCAGCAGCCCCATTGCCAGCTCCTACGAGCAGTACTTC
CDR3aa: CASSPIASSYEQYF

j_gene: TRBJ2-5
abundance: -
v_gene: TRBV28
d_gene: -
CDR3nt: TGTGCCAGCAGTTTTGCAGGTGGGCAAGAGACCCAGTACTTC
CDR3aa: CASSFAGGQETQYF

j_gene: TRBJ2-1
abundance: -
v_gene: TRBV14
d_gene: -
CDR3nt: TGTGCCAGCAGCCAATGGGGTGGAGGTGAGCAGTTCTTC
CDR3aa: CASSQWGGGEQFF

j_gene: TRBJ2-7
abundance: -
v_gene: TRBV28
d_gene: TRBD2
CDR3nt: TGTGCCAGCAGGAACAGCGGGGGGGCCGCCTACGAGCAGTACTTC
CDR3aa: CASRNSGGAAYEQYF

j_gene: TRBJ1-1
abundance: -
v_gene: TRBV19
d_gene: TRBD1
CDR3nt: TGTGCCAGTAGACTTAGACAGGGCGTTAGGGCTGAAGCTTTCTTT
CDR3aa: CASRLRQGVRAEAFF

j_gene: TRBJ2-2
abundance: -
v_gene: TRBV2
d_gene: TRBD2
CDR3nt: TGTGCCAGCAGTGAAGGGTTTCTTAGCGGGGGGAAAACCGGGGAGCTGTTTTTT
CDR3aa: CASSEGFLSGGKTGELFF

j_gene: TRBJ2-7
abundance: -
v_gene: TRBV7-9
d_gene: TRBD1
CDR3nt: TGTGCCAGCAGCTTAGCGTCAGATACAGGGGACGAGCAGTACTTC
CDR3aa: CASSLASDTGDEQYF

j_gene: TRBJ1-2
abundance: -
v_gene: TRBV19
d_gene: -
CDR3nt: TGTGCCAGTAGTCACCTTTACAGCAAAACTAACTATGGCTACACCTTC
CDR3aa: CASSHLYSKTNYGYTF

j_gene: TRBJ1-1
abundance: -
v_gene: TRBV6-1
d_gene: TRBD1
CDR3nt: TGTGCCAGCAGCGAAATGACGGGACAGGGTGATTTTGCTGAAGCTTTCTTT
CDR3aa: CASSEMTGQGDFAEAFF

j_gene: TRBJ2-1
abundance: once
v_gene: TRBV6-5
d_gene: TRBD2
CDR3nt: TGTGCCAGCAGTTCCATTAGCGGGGTTGCCTACAATGAGCAGTTCTTC
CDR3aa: CASSSISGVAYNEQFF

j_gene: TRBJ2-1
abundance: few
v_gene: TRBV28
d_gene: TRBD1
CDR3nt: TGTGCCAGCAGTTTAGAGAGGGGGCAGAACAATGAGCAGTTCTTC
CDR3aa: CASSLERGQNNEQFF

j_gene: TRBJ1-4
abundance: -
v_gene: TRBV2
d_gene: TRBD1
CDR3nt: TGTGCCGGAACGGGACAGGGCCTAGATGATGAAAAACTGTTTTTT
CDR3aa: CAGTGQGLDDEKLFF

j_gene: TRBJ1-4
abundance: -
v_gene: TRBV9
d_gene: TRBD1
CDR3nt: TGTGCCAGCAGCGTAGAGGGACAGAAAAATGAAAAACTGTTTTTT
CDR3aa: CASSVEGQKNEKLFF

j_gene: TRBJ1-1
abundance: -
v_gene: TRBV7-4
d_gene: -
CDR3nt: TGTGCCAGCTATACCCCCGTTGGGGGGGAAAACACTGAAGCTTTCTTT
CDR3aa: CASYTPVGGENTEAFF

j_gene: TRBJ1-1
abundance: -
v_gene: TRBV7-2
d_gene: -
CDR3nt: TGTGCCAGCAGCTTAGTTGCAGTCACTGAAGCTTTCTTT
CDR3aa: CASSLVAVTEAFF

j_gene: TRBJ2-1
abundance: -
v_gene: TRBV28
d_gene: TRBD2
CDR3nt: TGTGCCAGCAGTTTTAGACTAGCGGGTTCCCCAACCCCTACCCCCTACAATGAGCAGTTCTTC
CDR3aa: CASSFRLAGSPTPTPYNEQFF

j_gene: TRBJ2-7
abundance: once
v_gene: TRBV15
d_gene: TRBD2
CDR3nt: TGTGCCACCAGCAGAGGAGCTAGCGGGAGTTCTCACGAGCAGTACTTC
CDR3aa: CATSRGASGSSHEQYF

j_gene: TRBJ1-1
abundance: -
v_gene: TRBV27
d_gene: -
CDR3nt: TGTGCCAGCAGTTTATCCCCAGCCGGGGGCACTGAAGCTTTCTTT
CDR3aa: CASSLSPAGGTEAFF

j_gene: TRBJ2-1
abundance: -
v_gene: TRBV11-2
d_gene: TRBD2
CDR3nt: TGTGCCAGCAGCCCGGGACTAGCGGGAGTCGAGAATGAGCAGTTCTTC
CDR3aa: CASSPGLAGVENEQFF

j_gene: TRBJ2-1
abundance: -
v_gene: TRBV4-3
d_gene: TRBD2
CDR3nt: TGCGCCAGCAGCCAAGATTTAGGGCTAGCGGGAGGGCAGACGACAAATGAGCAGTTCTTC
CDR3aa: CASSQDLGLAGGQTTNEQFF

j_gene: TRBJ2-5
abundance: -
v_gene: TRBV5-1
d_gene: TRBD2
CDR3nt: TGCGCCAGCAGCGGATTGACTAGCCTGGACGGGGAGACCCAGTACTTC
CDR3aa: CASSGLTSLDGETQYF